The T cell receptor beta chain under discussion was sequenced for a study of blood T cell repertoires in COVID-19. At the level of the study: Donors in the United States, Italy and Spain gave samples during acute or convalescent COVID-19.

Seattle's enrolled individuals joined amid active infection and were then monitored longitudinally. This CDR3 is 15 amino acids long. Trimming removed 8 bases from V and 1 base from J; junction bases left unmatched: 8. Germline CDR1 MNHEY, CDR2 SVGAGI. In the study's own analysis: Quantification of nucleated cells was approximated via reference gene primer amplification. Produced via immunoSEQ multiplex PCR; TCRdb's table is partial and in-frame only. V and J calls and clone size are those listed in that table; D and trimming were worked out from the DNA. The sample yields under 200,000 clones, 84% seen once.

This clonotype was sampled from a woman of 80 years or more with COVID-19, enrolled during active disease. What was sequenced was peripheral blood. This chain joins TRBV6-5 and TRBJ2-3, with 8 bases matching TRBD2. The CDR3 sequence is CASRPLRGGTDTQYF. In DNA, the CDR3 is TGTGCCAGCCGCCCGTTGCGGGGGGGCACAGATACGCAGTATTTT.